This entry lists 24 T cell receptor beta chains sequenced from one sample in a study of T cells of healthy individuals. Each CDR3 protein is one row after TCRdb ran MiXCR on the 5' RACE reads. The repertoire includes 95,000 to 100,000 distinct CDR3 sequences, approximately 16% of them detected once, and around 6.5% sits in the top ten. The receptors originated from a human donor in good health.

This clonotype was counted at least ten times. This rearrangement joins TRBV10-3 to TRBJ2-3; 8 bases map to TRBD2. The CDR3 has 13 amino acids. The trim removed 7 bases at V and 3 bases at J, leaving 3 bases unmatched. Germline values: CDR1 ENHRY, CDR2 SYGVKD. The CDR3 sequence: CAIKAGGTDTQYF. Written as DNA, the CDR3 is TGTGCCATCAAGGCGGGGGGAACAGATACGCAGTATTTT.

This clonotype has only a few counts. The chain recombines TRBV6-5 with TRBJ2-7, with a tentative D call TRBD1 (5 bases). V lost 6 bases, J lost 2 bases, and 11 bases lay in between. Germline CDR1 reads MNHEY; CDR2 reads SVGAGI. The CDR3 has 13 residues. CDR3 protein: CASSPQTAYEQYF. CDR3 DNA: TGTGCCAGCAGCCCCCAGACAGCCTACGAGCAGTACTTC.

This sequence joins TRBV28 and TRBJ1-5; TRBD1 matches at 7 bases. Germline trimming cut 5 bases from V and 7 bases from J; bases unmatched to any gene: 8. This CDR3 spans 14 amino acids. The germline gives CDR1 MDHEN, CDR2 SYDVKM. CDR3 in DNA: TGTGCCAGCAGTCAGACAGGGATTGAACAGCCCCAGCATTTT. Amino acids: CASSQTGIEQPQHF.

The rearrangement uses TRBV6-2 or TRBV6-3 and TRBJ2-2; D possibly corresponds to TRBD1 (5 bases). CDR3 length: 13 amino acids. Germline CDR1 and CDR2: MNHEY and SVGEGT. V lost 4 bases and J lost 7, with 10 bases in between. CDR3 sequence (DNA): TGTGCCAGCAGTTCCCATAGGGGCGGGGAGCTGTTTTTT. Protein product: CASSSHRGGELFF.

Ten or more counts support this clonotype. The CDR3 here is CAITGQITGPQHF. CDR3 nucleotides: TGTGCCATCACTGGACAGATAACCGGGCCCCAGCATTTT. The rearrangement uses TRBV10-3 and TRBJ1-5; tentatively, D is TRBD1 (6 bases). The CDR3 covers 13 residues. The germline CDR1 and CDR2 sequences are ENHRY and SYGVKD. V lost 7 bases and J lost 9, with 16 bases in between.

This clonotype was observed at least ten times. The gene calls are TRBV11-2 and TRBJ1-5; D is unclear. This CDR3 has 15 amino acids. CDR1 and CDR2 from the germline V gene are SGHAT and FQNNGV. V lost 1 base and J 0 bases, leaving 7 bases between the germline ends. The CDR3 region has the DNA TGTGCCAGCAGCTTAGCGCCACATAGCAATCAGCCCCAGCATTTT. Its translation is CASSLAPHSNQPQHF.

This clonotype showed up just a few times. The gene calls are TRBV6-5 and TRBJ1-2, with 7 bases identical to TRBD1. The CDR3 has 14 residues. The germline CDR1 and CDR2 sequences are MNHEY and SVGAGI. V was pared by 5 bases and J by 7 bases, with 10 bases of the junction left unmatched. The CDR3 coding sequence is TGTGCCAGCAGTGGCCGGGACAGTCCCCTTGGCTACACCTTC. Its translation is CASSGRDSPLGYTF.

This clonotype has a count of ten or more. The chain is built from TRBV3-1 and TRBJ2-3; D is uncertain. V was cut by 4 bases and J by 1 base, with 15 bases left in between. Germline assignment: CDR1 LGHDT and CDR2 YNNKEL (reference sequence). The CDR3 sequence is 16 residues long. The DNA for the CDR3 is TGTGCCAGCAGCCCTTCGGTCAGTTTTGGCACAGATACGCAGTATTTT. Protein: CASSPSVSFGTDTQYF.

This clonotype was found once. The CDR3 region is CASSYGAKASWRNEQFF. The DNA of the CDR3 is TGTGCCAGCAGTTACGGGGCCAAGGCTAGCTGGCGAAATGAGCAGTTCTTC. This chain connects TRBV6-5 to TRBJ2-1, with D possibly being TRBD1 or TRBD2 (5 bases each). Germline V gives CDR1 MNHEY, CDR2 SVGAGI. V was shortened by 2 bases and J by 7 bases, with 21 bases between the two germline ends. The CDR3 loop spans 17 amino acids.

This clonotype was counted between two and nine times. This sequence joins TRBV19 and TRBJ1-5, with TRBD1 identical over 7 bases. Germline trimming cut 6 bases from V and 6 bases from J; bases unmatched to any gene: 11. The germline V gene encodes CDR1 LNHDA and CDR2 SQIVND (reference sequence). There are 15 residues in the CDR3. CDR3 in amino acids: CASSRGVGLTQPQHF. In DNA, the CDR3 is TGTGCCAGTAGCAGGGGGGTCGGGTTGACTCAGCCCCAGCATTTT.

The chain combines TRBV7-7 with TRBJ2-5, with D perhaps TRBD1 (5 bases). CDR3 length: 13 amino acids. Germline V gene sequence: CDR1 SSHAT, CDR2 FNYEAQ (reference sequence). V was cut by 5 bases and J by 2 bases, with 9 bases left in between. CDR3 DNA: TGTGCCAGCAGCCTAGGGGCTCAAGAGACCCAGTACTTC. Translation gives CASSLGAQETQYF.

The chain combines TRBV5-1 with TRBJ1-2; TRBD1 aligns across 9 bases. V shed 0 bases, J shed 10 bases, and the junction held 4 bases outside the gene matches. Germline CDR1 reads SGHRS; CDR2 reads YFSETQ. The CDR3 is made up of 13 amino acids. CDR3 region: CASSLGQGVDYTF. In DNA form, the CDR3 reads TGCGCCAGCAGCTTGGGACAGGGGGTGGACTACACCTTC.

This clonotype has ten or more counts. V is TRBV6-2 or TRBV6-3 and J is TRBJ1-5; D uncertain. Germline CDR1 is MNHEY and CDR2 is SVGEGT. Trimming took off 2 bases at V and 5 bases at J, with 4 bases between the two ends. The CDR3 is made up of 12 amino acids. The CDR3 region is CASSYRDQPQHF. CDR3 bases: TGTGCCAGCAGTTACAGGGATCAGCCCCAGCATTTT.

In DNA, the CDR3 is TGTGCCAGCAGCTCCTCCTCGGGAAATGAGCAGTTCTTC. Translating gives CASSSSSGNEQFF. V usage is TRBV7-3 and J usage is TRBJ2-1, with a weak D call TRBD2 (5 bases). CDR1 is SGHTA, CDR2 FQGTGA, per germline. This CDR3 is built from 13 residues. Trimming cost V 4 bases and J 7 bases, with 11 bases left between them.

The J gene is TRBJ2-5, the V gene TRBV20-1; 10 positions agree with TRBD2. CDR3 size: 15 residues. Trimming removed 3 bases from V and 1 base from J; junction bases left unmatched: 5. The germline V gene encodes CDR1 DFQATT and CDR2 SNEGSKA (reference sequence). CDR3 sequence: CSASLLAGTQETQYF. CDR3 sequence (DNA): TGCAGTGCTAGCTTACTAGCGGGGACCCAAGAGACCCAGTACTTC.

This clonotype was recorded at least ten times. The rearrangement uses TRBV18 and TRBJ2-2; the D gene could be TRBD1 or TRBD2 (5 bases each). This CDR3 is 17 amino acids long. Trimming took 6 bases from V and 6 from J, leaving 23 bases between them. CDR1 is KGHSH and CDR2 is LQKENI in the germline V gene. Here the CDR3 DNA reads TGTGCCAGCTCCCCCACGTCGCAGGGACCGCGCGCCGGGGAGCTGTTTTTT. Residues: CASSPTSQGPRAGELFF.

This clonotype appeared a few times. V is TRBV5-1 and J is TRBJ2-7; possible D gene TRBD1, 6 bases. Trimming cost V 0 bases and J 3 bases, with 10 bases left between them. Per germline, CDR1 SGHRS and CDR2 YFSETQ. The CDR3 length is 14 residues. The CDR3 bases are TGCGCCAGCAGCTTGGGACAGGCAAACTACGAGCAGTACTTC. This codes for CASSLGQANYEQYF.

This clonotype was seen a handful of times. The chain carries TRBV5-1 and TRBJ2-1; the match to TRBD2 covers 13 bases. Trimming removed 4 bases from V and 6 bases from J; junction bases left unmatched: 13. This CDR3 has 18 amino acids. CDR1 and CDR2 from the germline V gene are SGHRS and YFSETQ. CDR3 amino acids: CASSVRTSGSGLFNEQFF. The CDR3 bases are TGCGCCAGCAGCGTGAGGACTAGCGGGAGCGGTTTGTTCAATGAGCAGTTCTTC.

This clonotype was counted many times. The chain couples TRBV11-2 to TRBJ1-1; TRBD1 matches at 7 bases. Unmatched junction bases numbered 3, after V lost 1 base and J lost 1 base. CDR1 is SGHAT, CDR2 FQNNGV, per germline. The CDR3 runs 15 residues. The CDR3: CASSLADRANTEAFF. In DNA, the CDR3 is TGTGCCAGCAGCTTAGCTGACAGGGCGAACACTGAAGCTTTCTTT.

This chain links TRBV28 with TRBJ2-3, with D possibly being TRBD1 or TRBD2 (5 bases each). Germline CDR1 MDHEN, CDR2 SYDVKM. V gave up 4 bases and J gave up 2 bases, with 13 bases separating them. CDR3 length: 15 amino acids. The chain's CDR3 is CASSSPGRHTDTQYF. The CDR3 nucleotides are TGTGCCAGCAGTTCACCGGGACGGCACACAGATACGCAGTATTTT.

This clonotype was found many times. The J gene is TRBJ2-4, the V gene TRBV20-1; 14 positions match TRBD2. Germline V gives CDR1 DFQATT, CDR2 SNEGSKA (reference sequence). The CDR3 is 16 residues long. CDR3 amino acids: CPEGTSGRARSNIQYF. CDR3 DNA sequence: TGCCCTGAGGGGACTAGCGGGAGAGCCCGGTCAAACATTCAGTACTTC.

This clonotype was counted many times. V usage is TRBV6-6 and J usage is TRBJ2-7; possibly TRBD1 for D (6 bases). Germline V gene sequence: CDR1 MNHNY, CDR2 SVGAGI (reference sequence). The CDR3 has 17 amino acids. Deletions cut 0 bases from V and 3 bases from J, with 18 bases between. The CDR3 loop reads CASSYSNPGRGVYEQYF. The CDR3 bases are TGTGCCAGCAGTTACTCGAATCCGGGCAGGGGAGTCTACGAGCAGTACTTC.

The sample holds a few counts of this clonotype. The chain is built from TRBV21-1 and TRBJ2-4; the table's D gene call, TRBD1, was not cross checked with the DNA. TRBV21-1 is tagged as a pseudogene. This CDR3 is built from 19 residues. CDR3 region: CASSKGVTETDLAKNIQYF. CDR3 bases: TGTGCCAGCAGCAAAGGGGTAACCGAGACAGATCTAGCCAAAAACATTCAGTACTTC.

In this sample, this clonotype turned up a few times. The rearrangement links TRBV9 to TRBJ2-1; TRBD2 agrees at 8 bases. V dropped 0 bases and J dropped 8; count of bases not matched to a gene: 7. There are 15 residues in the CDR3. Germline V CDR1 and CDR2: SGDLS, YYNGEE. Written as DNA, the CDR3 is TGTGCCAGCAGCGTAGCGGGACTAGAGGTCGATGAGCAGTTCTTC. Encoded protein: CASSVAGLEVDEQFF.